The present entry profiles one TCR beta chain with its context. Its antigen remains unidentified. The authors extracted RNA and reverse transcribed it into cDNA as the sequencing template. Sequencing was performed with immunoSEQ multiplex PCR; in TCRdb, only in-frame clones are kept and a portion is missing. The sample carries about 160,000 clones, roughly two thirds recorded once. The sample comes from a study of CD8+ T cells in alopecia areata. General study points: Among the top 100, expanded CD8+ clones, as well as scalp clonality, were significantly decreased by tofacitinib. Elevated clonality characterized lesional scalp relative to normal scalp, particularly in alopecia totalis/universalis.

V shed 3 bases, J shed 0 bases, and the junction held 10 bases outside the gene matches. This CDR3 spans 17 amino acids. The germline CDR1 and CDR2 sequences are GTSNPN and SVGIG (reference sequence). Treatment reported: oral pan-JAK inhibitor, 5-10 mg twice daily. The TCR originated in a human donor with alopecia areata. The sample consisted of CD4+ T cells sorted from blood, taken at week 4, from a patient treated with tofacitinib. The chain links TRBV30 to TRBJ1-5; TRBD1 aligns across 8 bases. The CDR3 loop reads CAWSRDRTSYSNQPQHF. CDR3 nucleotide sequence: TGTGCCTGGAGCCGGGACAGGACTTCCTATAGCAATCAGCCCCAGCATTTT.